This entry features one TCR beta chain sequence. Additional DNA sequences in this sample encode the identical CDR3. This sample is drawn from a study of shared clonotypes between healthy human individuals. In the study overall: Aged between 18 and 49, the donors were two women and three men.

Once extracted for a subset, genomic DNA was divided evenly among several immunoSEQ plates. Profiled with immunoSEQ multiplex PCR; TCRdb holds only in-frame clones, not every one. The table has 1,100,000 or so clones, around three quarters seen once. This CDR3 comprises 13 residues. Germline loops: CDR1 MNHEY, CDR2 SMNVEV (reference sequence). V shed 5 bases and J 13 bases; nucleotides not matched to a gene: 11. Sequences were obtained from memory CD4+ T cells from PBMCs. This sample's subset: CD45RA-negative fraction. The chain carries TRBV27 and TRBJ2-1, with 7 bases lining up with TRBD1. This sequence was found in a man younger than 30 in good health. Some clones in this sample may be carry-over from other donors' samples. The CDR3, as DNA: TGTGCCAGCAGTGGATCCGGGACAGCAACCCAGTTCTTC. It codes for CASSGSGTATQFF.